This T cell receptor beta chain is drawn from a study of T-cell memory formation after mild COVID-19. On the study more broadly: Among the donors, TCR clusters were largely specific to each donor.

For this clonotype: The antigen remains undetermined.

Germline V gives CDR1 SGHRS, CDR2 YFSETQ. Losses at the gene ends were 6 bases for V and 1 base for J; bases not matched to a gene: 4. This CDR3 spans 14 amino acids. Overall study results and limits: Clones that contracted clustered mainly in CM and EM if CD4+ and in EMRA if CD8+. Clones that contracted from day 15 to 85 were balanced CD4/CD8, while later expanders leaned CD4+.

5'RACE primed at constant segments yielded TCR alpha and TCR beta cDNA libraries bearing sample barcodes and UMIs. Via MiXCR, TCRdb re-called the 5' RACE reads, giving one row per CDR3 protein. The table has roughly 500,000 distinct CDR3 sequences, just over 20% seen once. The TCR was taken from an adult woman who had mild COVID-19 (a few samples of this study predate the infection). Cell type and time point are not known. The V and J genes are TRBV5-1 and TRBJ2-3; 8 positions match TRBD2. The specimen sequenced was PBMCs or a T cell subset sorted from them (not recorded which). The CDR3 loop is CASKEAGGTDTQYF. CDR3 sequence (DNA): TGCGCCAGCAAGGAAGCGGGGGGCACAGATACGCAGTATTTT. The whole variable domain, filled in from reference TRBV5-1 and TRBJ2-3, reads KAGVTQTPRYLIKTRGQQVTLSCSPISGHRSVSWYQQTPGQGLQFLFEYFSETQRNKGNFPGRFSGRQFSNSRSEMNVSTLELGDSALYLCASKEAGGTDTQYFGPGTRLTVL.